These 4 T cell receptor beta chains came from one sample sequenced in a study of blood T cell repertoires in COVID-19. Sequenced by immunoSEQ multiplex PCR; TCRdb stores in-frame clones only, minus some. The data show around 200,000 clones, with 85% to 90% seen just once and 7% held by the top ten. The sequencing sample was made of peripheral blood. Receptor source: a woman of 80 years or more in a cohort sampled during active or convalescent COVID-19.

Here the CDR3 reads CASSLDRWGDEQFF. CDR3 DNA: TGTGCCAGCAGCTTAGATCGGTGGGGAGATGAGCAGTTCTTC. The chain joins TRBV11-3 to TRBJ2-1, with D possibly matching TRBD2 (5 bases). Trimming cost V 0 bases and J 8 bases, with 11 bases left between them. This CDR3 region has 14 residues. CDR1 is SGHNT and CDR2 is YENEEA in the germline V gene.

V usage is TRBV27 and J usage is TRBJ1-6, with 8 positions matching TRBD1. Germline V gene sequence: CDR1 MNHEY, CDR2 SMNVEV (reference sequence). The CDR3 sequence is 14 residues long. V lost 9 bases, J lost 7 bases, and 8 bases stayed unmatched. The DNA for the CDR3 is TGTGCCAGTGTTGACAGGGGCGAAAATTCACCCCTCCACTTT. Translation gives CASVDRGENSPLHF.

The gene calls are TRBV14 and TRBJ2-7; perhaps TRBD2 as D (6 bases). The CDR3 covers 15 residues. Between the trimmed V and J ends, which lost 0 bases and 0 bases, there was a span of 9 bases. Germline CDR1 reads SGHDN; CDR2 reads FVKESK. This chain's CDR3 is CASSQELEGSYEQYF. The CDR3, as DNA: TGTGCCAGCAGCCAAGAGCTGGAGGGCTCCTACGAGCAGTACTTC.

This clone showed up just a few times. This chain's CDR3 is CASSYRQGAVQPQHF. Here the CDR3 DNA reads TGTGCCAGCAGTTATAGACAGGGGGCCGTTCAGCCCCAGCATTTT. The chain combines TRBV28 with TRBJ1-5; TRBD1 matches at 10 bases. Trimming removed 4 bases from V and 6 bases from J; junction bases left unmatched: 6. Germline V gene sequence: CDR1 MDHEN, CDR2 SYDVKM. This CDR3 is 15 amino acids long.